This T cell receptor beta chain is drawn from a study of shared clonotypes between healthy human individuals. The CDR3 sequence is 18 residues long. The germline gives CDR1 MGHRA, CDR2 YSYEKL. Trimming cost V 0 bases and J 6 bases; bases outside gene matches: 10. It was 150 to 250 ng DNA, tens of thousands of T cell genomes, that sorted-subset replicate PCRs used. TCRdb keeps only in-frame clones here, not all; method: immunoSEQ multiplex PCR. The table lists about 360,000 clones, 73% of them singletons, with 8% to 13% in the top ten. General observations from the study: Naive subsets tended to show greater estimated richness than memory subsets. Naive CD4 clonotypes overlapped across a handful of donors at about 5.3%. The authors expected sequencing depth to affect clonotype sharing among donors.

On this clone itself: Its antigen is as yet unknown.

The TCR was taken from a man aged 30 to 39 in good health. V usage is TRBV4-1 and J usage is TRBJ2-2; 10 positions match TRBD1. The sample taken for sequencing was memory CD4+ T cells sorted from blood. The subset was: CD45RA-negative fraction. The CDR3 protein is CASSQDPPGQGLAGELFF. The CDR3 nucleotides are TGCGCCAGCAGCCAAGACCCACCGGGACAGGGGTTAGCCGGGGAGCTGTTTTTT.